This TCR beta chain was sequenced for a study of blood T cell repertoires in COVID-19. This clone has only one observation. The length of the CDR3 is 14 residues. CDR1 SEHNR and CDR2 FQNEAQ come from the germline V gene (reference sequence). The J segment lost 8 bases and the V segment lost 4 bases, leaving 8 bases of the junction unmatched. Data came from immunoSEQ multiplex PCR; TCRdb stores just in-frame clones and leaves some out. The data hold roughly 120,000 clones, with 84% observed a single time. The sequencing input was peripheral blood. The clonotype was recovered from a middle-aged woman with acute or convalescent COVID-19. The V call is TRBV7-9, the J call TRBJ1-2; 9 positions agree with TRBD1. The CDR3 DNA reads as TGTGCCAGCAGCTGGGACAGGGTGACCGACGGCTACACCTTC. Its protein product is CASSWDRVTDGYTF.